The rows below give T cell receptor beta chains drawn from one sample of a study of CD8+CD57+ T cells in acquired aplastic anemia. TCRdb re-derived calls from the reads in MiXCR, one entry per CDR3 protein. Of 75,000 to 80,000 distinct CDR3 sequences in the sample, 60% to 75% were seen once. The source material was sorted CD4+, CD8+, or CD8+CD57+ T cells (not recorded which) from PBMCs. These receptors came from a human donor with aplastic anemia. CDR3s include the opening cysteine and the closing phenylalanine or tryptophan. A D gene is named only where the DNA matches it firmly. Only some rows state a clone size, as once, few, many or a class for expanded clones.

TRBJ2-7 . TRBV7-8 . TGTGCCAGCAGCGTGTACAACTCCTACGAGCAGTACTTC CASSVYNSYEQYF
TRBJ1-3 . TRBV10-2 . TGCGCCAGCAGTGAAAGCCGGGCGGGAAACACCATATATTTT CASSESRAGNTIYF
TRBJ1-1 . TRBV20-1 . TGCAGTGCTAGACGACAGACCTCCGAAGCTTTCTTT CSARRQTSEAFF
TRBJ2-7 few TRBV15 TRBD1 TGTGCCACCAGCAGAGGGACAGGATCCTACGAGCAGTACTTC CATSRGTGSYEQYF
TRBJ2-7 . TRBV5-6 . TGTGCCAGCAGCGAGCCCTACGAGCAGTACTTC CASSEPYEQYF
TRBJ2-3 . TRBV19 . TGTGCCAGTAGACAGTACGGGGACACAGATACGCAGTATTTT CASRQYGDTDTQYF
TRBJ2-2 . TRBV20-1 . TGCAGTGCTAGAAGCCAGACATCTGCCGGGGAGCTGTTTTTT CSARSQTSAGELFF
TRBJ2-1 . TRBV24-1 . TGTGCCACCAGTGATCAGACGGCAGGGGAAAATGAGCAGTTCTTC CATSDQTAGENEQFF
TRBJ2-3 once TRBV10-3 . TGTGCCATCAGTAGGCAGAGCACAGATACGCAGTATTTT CAISRQSTDTQYF
TRBJ2-7 . TRBV7-6 . TGTGCCAGCAGCCAGGATCGGGGCTCCTACGAGCAGTACTTC CASSQDRGSYEQYF
TRBJ2-7 . TRBV28 . TGTGCCAGCAGTCTCCCCTGGGGAGGGGGGGGCTACGAGCAGTACTTC CASSLPWGGGGYEQYF
TRBJ2-7 many TRBV30 . TGTGCCTGGACTAATACCGACTGGTCCTACGAGCAGTACTTC CAWTNTDWSYEQYF
TRBJ2-7 few TRBV2 . TGTGCCAGCGCCGGGGCCTACGAGCAGTACTTC CASAGAYEQYF
TRBJ1-2 . TRBV25-1 . TGTGCCAGCAGCGCTAACTATGGCTACACCTTC CASSANYGYTF
TRBJ2-5 . TRBV2 . TGTGCCAGCAGCGTCCAGTGGGGTCAAGAGACCCAGTACTTC CASSVQWGQETQYF
TRBJ2-3 few TRBV20-1 TRBD2 TGCAGTGCTAGTCCTATAGGGACTAGCGGGAGCTTTAACACAGATACGCAGTATTTT CSASPIGTSGSFNTDTQYF
TRBJ2-1 . TRBV7-7 . TGTGCTAGCAGCTTAGGACGGAACAATGAGCAGTTCTTC CASSLGRNNEQFF
TRBJ2-5 . TRBV5-1 TRBD2 TGCGCCAGCAGCGGGGGGACTAGCGGGAGACAAGAGACCCAGTACTTC CASSGGTSGRQETQYF
TRBJ2-5 . TRBV10-2 TRBD2 TGCGCCAGCAGTGACCCAGCTAGCGGGGACGGGACCCAGTACTTC CASSDPASGDGTQYF
TRBJ2-5 . TRBV7-9 . TGTGCCGGCAGCCCCCTGGGAGGCCAAGAGACCCAGTACTTC CAGSPLGGQETQYF
TRBJ1-2 . TRBV29-1 . TGCAGCGTTGGGAGGGGAGGGCGAGGCTATGGCTACACCTTC CSVGRGGRGYGYTF
TRBJ1-2 . TRBV7-8 . TGTGCCAGCAGCTTCGACCGGCAGTATGGCTACACCTTC CASSFDRQYGYTF
TRBJ1-1 . TRBV7-9 . TGTGCCAGCAGCGTCTATAACACTGAAGCTTTCTTT CASSVYNTEAFF
TRBJ1-1 . TRBV19 . TGTGCCAGTAGTCCGCGGTATGCTGAAGCTTTCTTT CASSPRYAEAFF
TRBJ2-3 once TRBV24-1 TRBD1 TGTGCCACCAGTCCACAGGGGGCGATGGGAGATACGCAGTATTTT CATSPQGAMGDTQYF
TRBJ2-2 many TRBV2 . TGTGCCAGCAGTGAGAGCACCGGGGAGCTGTTTTTT CASSESTGELFF
TRBJ2-5 once TRBV7-8 . TGTGCCAGCAGCTTAAGCGGGCCATGGAAAGAGACCCAGTACTTC CASSLSGPWKETQYF
TRBJ1-6 . TRBV7-9 TRBD1 TGTGCCAGCAGCTTGGGACAGGAAAATTCACCCCTCCACTTT CASSLGQENSPLHF
TRBJ2-7 few TRBV7-3 . TGTGCCAGCAGCCCCCAGACCGGGTACGAGCAGTACTTC CASSPQTGYEQYF
TRBJ1-1 . TRBV7-9 . TGTGCCAGCAGCTTTGGGGGGCCGAACACTGAAGCTTTCTTT CASSFGGPNTEAFF
TRBJ2-7 few TRBV7-9 . TGTGCCCTAGCCCAAGAGGGGGATTACGAGCAGTACTTC CALAQEGDYEQYF
TRBJ2-1 . TRBV7-9 . TGTGCCAGCAGCTTATTCAGAAATGAGCAGTTCTTC CASSLFRNEQFF
TRBJ2-5 . TRBV7-8 . TGTGCCAGCAGCTTCTCAAGGAGGGACCCGCAAAACTTC CASSFSRRDPQNF
TRBJ2-7 . TRBV5-1 TRBD2 TGCGCCAGCAGCTTGGCTAGCGGGAGGCCCAAAGGCTCCTACGAGCAGTACTTC CASSLASGRPKGSYEQYF
TRBJ1-2 . TRBV2 . TGTGCCAGCAGTGAAGCTGGTAGGGAGACAACTAACTATGGCTACACCTTC CASSEAGRETTNYGYTF
TRBJ2-5 few TRBV24-1 TRBD2 TGTGCCACCAGTGATTCCGGACTAGCGGGCCAACAAGAGACCCAGTACTTC CATSDSGLAGQQETQYF
TRBJ2-5 few TRBV7-2 . TGTGCCAGCAGCTTAGCGTATTCAGAGACCCAGTACTTC CASSLAYSETQYF
TRBJ1-6 . TRBV12-3/TRBV12-4 . TGTGCCAGCAGCACTCTGTGGGGAATAGGTGATTCACCCCTCCACTTT CASSTLWGIGDSPLHF
TRBJ1-1 many TRBV9 . TGTGCCAGCAGCGGACTATCATTAGGGGCCGGCACTGAAGCTTTCTTT CASSGLSLGAGTEAFF
TRBJ2-1 . TRBV10-3 TRBD2 TGTGCCATCAGTGGGGGACTAGCGGGATACAATGAGCAGTTCTTC CAISGGLAGYNEQFF
TRBJ2-6 . TRBV2 . TGTGCCAGCAGTGTACGGTCTGGGGCCAACGTCCTGACTTTC CASSVRSGANVLTF
TRBJ2-7 once TRBV24-1 . TGTGCCACCAGTGAAGGTCCCTACGAGCAGTACTTT CATSEGPYEQYF
TRBJ1-5 . TRBV12-3/TRBV12-4 . TGTGCCAGCAGTTTCAATGGGCGGAACGTCAATCAGCCCCAGCATTTT CASSFNGRNVNQPQHF
TRBJ2-3 . TRBV10-3 TRBD1 TGTGCCATCAAAACAGGGGCCACAGATACGCAGTATTTT CAIKTGATDTQYF
TRBJ1-3 . TRBV12-3/TRBV12-4 . TGTGCCAGCAGGGGGTTACTCCCTGGGAGGCTGTGCTCTGGAAACACCATATATTTT CASRGLLPGRLCSGNTIYF
TRBJ1-1 . TRBV28 . TGTGCCACCTATCCCCGAGGGAGAGCTTTCTTT CATYPRGRAFF
TRBJ1-3 . TRBV10-3 TRBD1 TGTGCCACAACGGACAGGACGGTCTCTGGAAACACCATATATTTT CATTDRTVSGNTIYF
TRBJ2-7 many TRBV20-1 . TGCAGTGCTAGAGATGGCGGCAACTCCTACGAGCAGTACTTC CSARDGGNSYEQYF
TRBJ1-1 . TRBV19 . TGTGCCAGTAGTATACAGGGTGACACTGAAGCTTTCTTT CASSIQGDTEAFF
TRBJ2-7 . TRBV29-1 TRBD1 TGCAGCGTGCGAGCTCACCAGGGGGCGAACTACGAGCAGTACTTC CSVRAHQGANYEQYF
TRBJ2-7 . TRBV29-1 TRBD1 TGCAGCGCCTTAGGACAGGGGGCGGGGTCCTACGAGCAGTACTTC CSALGQGAGSYEQYF
TRBJ2-7 . TRBV10-3 . TGTGCCATCAGTGAAGTCAGCTCCTACGAGCAGTACTTC CAISEVSSYEQYF
TRBJ1-4 . TRBV6-5 . TGTGCCAGCAGTTACTCACTACAGGAGCCAACTAATGAAAAACTGTTTTTT CASSYSLQEPTNEKLFF